These T cell receptor beta chains were read from a single sample in a study of blood T cells in healthy people across ages. TCRdb re-called the 5' RACE reads through MiXCR, storing one row per CDR3 protein. Altogether approximately 850,000 distinct CDR3 sequences are present, 58% being singletons, with the ten largest covering 22%. Sequencing was performed on blood. The origin of the receptors is a man aged 30 to 39 in good health. The CDR3 runs from the conserved cysteine through the conserved F or W. D genes are given only for firm matches. Where a row states a size, it is once, few, many or the class of an expanded clone; other rows omit it.

D gene: -
clone size: -
J gene: TRBJ2-1
V gene: TRBV5-1
CDR3 DNA: TGCGCCAGCAGCTTGGCCGCAAGCTCCTACAATGAGCAGTTCTTC
CDR3 protein: CASSLAASSYNEQFF

D gene: TRBD1
clone size: -
J gene: TRBJ1-2
V gene: TRBV2
CDR3 DNA: TGTGCCAGCGGGGGACAGATCCCTAACTATGGCTACACCTTC
CDR3 protein: CASGGQIPNYGYTF

D gene: -
clone size: few
J gene: TRBJ1-1
V gene: TRBV7-9
CDR3 DNA: TGTGCCAGCAGCTTGGAGGCTGAAGCTTTCTTT
CDR3 protein: CASSLEAEAFF

D gene: -
clone size: -
J gene: TRBJ2-5
V gene: TRBV29-1
CDR3 DNA: TGCAGCTGTAAGCCGGCGGTTCCGGAGACCCAGTACTTC
CDR3 protein: CSCKPAVPETQYF

D gene: -
clone size: -
J gene: TRBJ2-5
V gene: TRBV5-1
CDR3 DNA: TGCGCCAGCAGCTTTGTGAGGAATCGAGCCCGGAATGAGCAGTACTTC
CDR3 protein: CASSFVRNRARNEQYF

D gene: -
clone size: -
J gene: TRBJ2-3
V gene: TRBV18
CDR3 DNA: TGTGCCAGCTCACCAGGAACCACGCAGTATTTT
CDR3 protein: CASSPGTTQYF

D gene: -
clone size: -
J gene: TRBJ1-1
V gene: TRBV20-1
CDR3 DNA: TGCAGTGCTACCCGCCCCCCACAGAACACTGAAGCTTTCTTT
CDR3 protein: CSATRPPQNTEAFF

D gene: TRBD1
clone size: -
J gene: TRBJ2-7
V gene: TRBV29-1
CDR3 DNA: TGCAGCGTTGCGAACCGACAGGGTAAAATGTCGAACGAGCAGTACTTC
CDR3 protein: CSVANRQGKMSNEQYF

D gene: TRBD1
clone size: few
J gene: TRBJ1-5
V gene: TRBV20-1
CDR3 DNA: TGCAGTGCCCGGGACAGGGGGTTCAATCAGCCCCAGCATTTT
CDR3 protein: CSARDRGFNQPQHF

D gene: -
clone size: -
J gene: TRBJ2-3
V gene: TRBV7-9
CDR3 DNA: TGTGCCAGCAGCGTGTTCCCGGGAGAGGATACGCAGTATTTT
CDR3 protein: CASSVFPGEDTQYF

D gene: TRBD2
clone size: -
J gene: TRBJ2-3
V gene: TRBV5-4
CDR3 DNA: TGTGCCAGCAGCCCGACAGGCGGGGGGGTTGATACGCAGTATTTT
CDR3 protein: CASSPTGGGVDTQYF

D gene: -
clone size: once
J gene: TRBJ2-3
V gene: TRBV9
CDR3 DNA: TGTGCCGGCACCCCCGGACCTGGCACAGATACGCAGTATTTT
CDR3 protein: CAGTPGPGTDTQYF

D gene: TRBD1
clone size: -
J gene: TRBJ2-3
V gene: TRBV5-1
CDR3 DNA: TGCGCCAGCAGCTGGGGGACAGGGCGCTCAGATACGCAGTATTTT
CDR3 protein: CASSWGTGRSDTQYF

D gene: -
clone size: -
J gene: TRBJ2-3
V gene: TRBV20-1
CDR3 DNA: TGCAGTGCTAGAGTCCCCCTTACAGATGCGCAGTATTTT
CDR3 protein: CSARVPLTDAQYF

D gene: -
clone size: few
J gene: TRBJ2-7
V gene: TRBV29-1
CDR3 DNA: TGCAGCGTTTTCGAGCCCCACCTCTTTTACGAGCAGTACTTC
CDR3 protein: CSVFEPHLFYEQYF

D gene: -
clone size: -
J gene: TRBJ2-3
V gene: TRBV11-3
CDR3 DNA: TGTGCCAGCAGAAAGCACACACAATCAGATACGCAGTATTTT
CDR3 protein: CASRKHTQSDTQYF

D gene: -
clone size: -
J gene: TRBJ1-6
V gene: TRBV6-5
CDR3 DNA: TGTGCCAGCAGTTACTCGAAACGGGGGCGGGATAATTCACCCCTCCACTTT
CDR3 protein: CASSYSKRGRDNSPLHF

D gene: TRBD2
clone size: once
J gene: TRBJ2-2
V gene: TRBV9
CDR3 DNA: TGTGCCAGCAGCGTGACCACTAGCGGGTCCTCGAACACCGGGGAGCTGTTTTTT
CDR3 protein: CASSVTTSGSSNTGELFF

D gene: -
clone size: -
J gene: TRBJ2-3
V gene: TRBV20-1
CDR3 DNA: TGCAGTGCCAAGGAAGGTGAAACAGATACGCAGTATTTT
CDR3 protein: CSAKEGETDTQYF

D gene: -
clone size: -
J gene: TRBJ2-1
V gene: TRBV5-1
CDR3 DNA: TGCGCCACCTCCCGAGGGACACCCTCCTACAATGAGCAGTTCTTC
CDR3 protein: CATSRGTPSYNEQFF

D gene: -
clone size: -
J gene: TRBJ2-7
V gene: TRBV20-1
CDR3 DNA: TGCAGTGCTTCCCGAGATAACGAGCAGTACTTC
CDR3 protein: CSASRDNEQYF

D gene: -
clone size: -
J gene: TRBJ2-1
V gene: TRBV24-1
CDR3 DNA: TGTGCCACCATCGGCAGGGGCAATGAGCAGTTCTTC
CDR3 protein: CATIGRGNEQFF

D gene: -
clone size: -
J gene: TRBJ2-5
V gene: TRBV15
CDR3 DNA: TGTGCCACCGGCAGAGATCGCCGTGAGACCCAGTACTTC
CDR3 protein: CATGRDRRETQYF

D gene: -
clone size: few
J gene: TRBJ1-1
V gene: TRBV15
CDR3 DNA: TGTGCCACCAGCTTTCGGGGCAGAGGGAACACTGAAGCTTTCTTT
CDR3 protein: CATSFRGRGNTEAFF

D gene: TRBD1
clone size: -
J gene: TRBJ2-1
V gene: TRBV7-2
CDR3 DNA: TGTGCCAGCAGCTTAGCTCTCCAGGGGGCTGATGAGCAGTTCTTC
CDR3 protein: CASSLALQGADEQFF

D gene: -
clone size: once
J gene: TRBJ2-1
V gene: TRBV7-3
CDR3 DNA: TGTGCCAGCAGCTTGGAGTTCAGCTCCTACAATGAGCAGTTCTTC
CDR3 protein: CASSLEFSSYNEQFF

D gene: -
clone size: few
J gene: TRBJ2-1
V gene: TRBV20-1
CDR3 DNA: TGCAGTACCCAAGGAGAGGGAGGGGGGGCCTACAATGAGCAGTTCTTC
CDR3 protein: CSTQGEGGGAYNEQFF

D gene: -
clone size: -
J gene: TRBJ2-1
V gene: TRBV9
CDR3 DNA: TGTGCCAGCAGCGTAAGGGGGTCTTCCAATGAGCAGTTCTTC
CDR3 protein: CASSVRGSSNEQFF

D gene: TRBD2
clone size: -
J gene: TRBJ2-1
V gene: TRBV2
CDR3 DNA: TGTGCCAGCAGTGAAGCTCTCGGGACTAGCGGGAGCAATGAGCAGTTCTTC
CDR3 protein: CASSEALGTSGSNEQFF

D gene: -
clone size: -
J gene: TRBJ1-1
V gene: TRBV28
CDR3 DNA: TGTGCCAGCCTCCCTGCGGGGTTCGGGCAATTGGACACTGAAGCTTTCTTT
CDR3 protein: CASLPAGFGQLDTEAFF

D gene: -
clone size: -
J gene: TRBJ2-1
V gene: TRBV9
CDR3 DNA: TGTGCCAGCAGCCCTGAGTTGGGCTACATCAATGAGCAGTTCTTC
CDR3 protein: CASSPELGYINEQFF

D gene: TRBD2
clone size: -
J gene: TRBJ2-5
V gene: TRBV11-2
CDR3 DNA: TGTGCCAGCAGCTTAGGGGCTAGCGGGAGGGCCCCAGAGACCCAGTACTTC
CDR3 protein: CASSLGASGRAPETQYF

D gene: TRBD1
clone size: -
J gene: TRBJ2-5
V gene: TRBV7-8
CDR3 DNA: TGTGCCACCAGCCAAGTTCCGGGACAGGGGATCCAAGAGACCCAGTACTTC
CDR3 protein: CATSQVPGQGIQETQYF

D gene: -
clone size: few
J gene: TRBJ1-1
V gene: TRBV7-8
CDR3 DNA: TGTGCCAGCAGCACCCGTGGACTAAGAAACCCCCCGCTCATGAACACTGAAGCTTTCTTT
CDR3 protein: CASSTRGLRNPPLMNTEAFF

D gene: -
clone size: -
J gene: TRBJ2-3
V gene: TRBV7-2
CDR3 DNA: TGTGCCAGCAGCTTAGCGGAATACACAGATACGCAGTATTTT
CDR3 protein: CASSLAEYTDTQYF

D gene: -
clone size: -
J gene: TRBJ1-2
V gene: TRBV7-9
CDR3 DNA: TGTGCCAGCAGCTCCCCTGGGGGGCTTTACTATGGCTACACCTTC
CDR3 protein: CASSSPGGLYYGYTF

D gene: -
clone size: -
J gene: TRBJ2-7
V gene: TRBV3-1
CDR3 DNA: TGTGCCAGCAGCCAGGGCGACTACGAGCAGTACTTC
CDR3 protein: CASSQGDYEQYF

D gene: -
clone size: few
J gene: TRBJ2-5
V gene: TRBV27
CDR3 DNA: TGTGCCAGCAGTACGAGGTTTATGGAGACCCAGTACTTC
CDR3 protein: CASSTRFMETQYF

D gene: -
clone size: -
J gene: TRBJ2-7
V gene: TRBV3-1
CDR3 DNA: TGTGCCAGCAGCCATTTGGTTACTAGCTCCTACAATGAGCAGTACTTC
CDR3 protein: CASSHLVTSSYNEQYF

D gene: TRBD2
clone size: -
J gene: TRBJ2-1
V gene: TRBV20-1
CDR3 DNA: TGCAGTGCCCGAAACACCGGGACTAGCGGGAGGGCTTACAATGAGCAGTTCTTC
CDR3 protein: CSARNTGTSGRAYNEQFF

D gene: -
clone size: -
J gene: TRBJ2-3
V gene: TRBV27
CDR3 DNA: TGTGCCAGCAGTTCCATCCGGGAAGCAGATACGCAGTATTTT
CDR3 protein: CASSSIREADTQYF

D gene: -
clone size: -
J gene: TRBJ2-6
V gene: TRBV20-1
CDR3 DNA: TGCAGTGCGAGCCCCGACAGGTTCTCTGGGGCCAACGTCCTGACTTTC
CDR3 protein: CSASPDRFSGANVLTF